The clone carrying this TCR beta chain was seen only once. Germline loops: CDR1 MDHEN, CDR2 SYDVKM. The ends were cut back, 6 bases at V and 1 base at J, with 19 bases in the middle. CDR3 length: 17 residues. This sample is part of a study of T cell responses to AZD1222 COVID-19 vaccine. Generated by immunoSEQ multiplex PCR, the TCRdb table keeps only in-frame clones and is missing some. The sample contains around 100,000 clones, approximately 89% of which appear only once. Pooled samples include second doses given at about 4 or 12 weeks. The clonotype originates from an adult who received the AZD1222 COVID-19 vaccine. This chain links TRBV28 with TRBJ1-3; tentatively, D is TRBD1 (5 bases). The material sequenced was peripheral blood, taken 28 days after the second AZD1222 dose. This chain's CDR3 is CASRNYDLGLSGNTIYF. CDR3 in DNA: TGTGCCAGCAGGAATTACGACCTGGGACTGTCTGGAAACACCATATATTTT.